This TCR beta chain was captured by sequencing in a study of blood T cell repertoires in COVID-19. Here immunoSEQ multiplex PCR was the method, and the copy in TCRdb shows in-frame clones only, minus some. In the table there are hundreds of thousands of clones, approximately 88% of which are singletons. Material for sequencing was PBMCs or T cells enriched from blood (not recorded which). The sequence was obtained from a man in his sixties who had recovered from COVID-19.

The CDR3 coding sequence is TGTGCCAGCAGTGGGGATACAGGGGGCCGAGAGACCCAGTACTTC. Residues: CASSGDTGGRETQYF. This chain links TRBV2 with TRBJ2-5; 9 positions agree with TRBD1. Trimming at V came to 4 bases and at J to 4 bases, leaving 7 bases not matched to a gene. The germline V gene has CDR1 SNHLY and CDR2 FYNNEI. The CDR3 has 15 amino acids. Looking up the rest from reference TRBV2 and TRBJ2-5 gives the full variable domain: EPEVTQTPSHQVTQMGQEVILRCVPISNHLYFYWYRQILGQKVEFLVSFYNNEISEKSEIFDDQFSVERPDGSNFTLKIRSTKLEDSAMYFCASSGDTGGRETQYFGPGTRLLVL.